The 32 T cell receptor beta chains below all came from one sample that was sequenced in a study of beta chain features in type 1 diabetes. Their cognate antigens are unknown. Expressed TCRB transcripts were sequenced because the isolated RNA had all been reverse transcribed beforehand. TCRdb's table, derived via immunoSEQ multiplex PCR, lists solely in-frame clones and lacks some. Of some 130,000 clones in the sample, roughly 10% are singletons; the top ten hold around 0.79%. Study conclusions and caveats: Type 1 diabetes patients showed a moderate but significant shortening of TCRB CDR3s in all four CD4+ subsets.

The material sequenced was central memory CD4+ T cells from blood. The receptors come from a man aged 30 to 45 with type 1 diabetes.

The table lists this clone with a few counts. This rearrangement joins TRBV30 to TRBJ2-3; D is ambiguous. Trimming shortened V by 7 bases and J by 0 bases, and 5 bases separated the two germline ends. Looked up from germline, CDR1 is GTSNPN and CDR2 is SVGIG (reference sequence). This CDR3 spans 11 amino acids. CDR3 nucleotides: TGTGCCTCGACTAGCACAGATACGCAGTATTTT. Its translation is CASTSTDTQYF.

The chain recombines TRBV21-1 with TRBJ1-6. TRBV21-1 is termed a pseudogene. This CDR3 has 13 residues. In DNA form, the CDR3 reads TGTGCCAGCAGCTTTATTGGGGGGGAACCCCTCCACTTT. Protein: CASSFIGGEPLHF.

This clone was picked up a small number of times. This chain uses TRBV7-2 with TRBJ2-3, with TRBD2 matching 7 bases. V was clipped by 3 bases and J by 8 bases; unmatched bases: 11. CDR3 length: 15 amino acids. Germline assignment: CDR1 SGHTA and CDR2 FQGNSA. CDR3 protein: CASSFLSGAQGTQYF. The CDR3 DNA reads TGTGCCAGCAGCTTCCTAAGCGGGGCCCAGGGTACGCAGTATTTT.

This clone turned up a few times. This sequence joins TRBV25-1 and TRBJ2-7; 7 positions match TRBD1. The CDR3 contains 14 residues. CDR1 MGHDK and CDR2 SYGVNS come from the germline V gene. J gave up 4 bases and V 3 bases, and 6 bases lay outside the gene matches. In DNA form, the CDR3 reads TGTGCCAGCAGTGAGACAGGGAGTCCATACGAGCAGTACTTC. Residues: CASSETGSPYEQYF.

J is TRBJ2-3 and V is TRBV5-1; D is possibly TRBD2 (7 bases). The ends were cut back, 7 bases at V and 3 bases at J, with 18 bases in the middle. The CDR3 is made up of 15 amino acids. The V gene's germline CDR1 is SGHRS and CDR2 YFSETQ. The CDR3 region has the DNA TGCGCCAGCCTAGACCGCAGGGGAGGGACAGATACGCAGTATTTT. Protein: CASLDRRGGTDTQYF.

The V gene is TRBV7-8, the J gene TRBJ1-1; TRBD1 is a possible D gene (6 bases). The CDR3 is 12 amino acids. Germline CDR1 and CDR2: SGHVS and FQNEAQ. The V and J ends lost 6 bases and 8 bases respectively, with 13 bases between them. Written as DNA, the CDR3 is TGTGCCAGCAGTTTTTCCGGGACAGAAGCTTTCTTT. Amino acid sequence: CASSFSGTEAFF.

This clone occurred a few times. The V and J genes are TRBV10-3 and TRBJ2-2, with D possibly TRBD1 on 5 matching bases. CDR3 length: 15 residues. Germline lookup yields CDR1 ENHRY and CDR2 SYGVKD. V lost 8 bases, J lost 0 bases, and 13 bases lay in between. The CDR3 coding sequence is TGTGCCATCGCGAAGGGGAACGCGAACACCGGGGAGCTGTTTTTT. Amino acids: CAIAKGNANTGELFF.

This chain uses TRBV4-2 with TRBJ1-1; D unclear. V shed 3 bases and J shed 1 base, with 12 bases lying between them. CDR1 and CDR2 (germline): LGHNA, YNFKEQ. The CDR3 covers 15 residues. CDR3 amino acids: CASSHPERANTEAFF. Written as DNA, the CDR3 is TGTGCCAGCAGCCATCCCGAGCGGGCGAACACTGAAGCTTTCTTT.

This clone was seen more than once but under ten times. This rearrangement joins TRBV28 to TRBJ2-2; 8 bases agree with TRBD2. Germline CDR1 is MDHEN and CDR2 is SYDVKM. V shed 8 bases, J shed 1 base, and the junction held 6 bases outside the gene matches. The CDR3 spans 15 residues. The CDR3 DNA reads as TGTGCCAGCCTTCCGGGGGGGGAGAACACCGGGGAGCTGTTTTTT. Protein product: CASLPGGENTGELFF.

CDR3 loop: CASSRRTSGSQETQYF. The CDR3 nucleotides are TGTGCCAGCAGCAGGCGGACTAGCGGGAGCCAAGAGACCCAGTACTTC. The chain uses TRBV13 and TRBJ2-5; 13 nucleotides agree with TRBD2. The CDR3 runs 16 residues. Germline loops: CDR1 PRHDT, CDR2 FYEKMQ (reference sequence). V shed 5 bases and J 1 base; nucleotides not matched to a gene: 4.

This clone was picked up a small number of times. The chain joins TRBV19 to TRBJ2-2; 9 nucleotides line up with TRBD1. V lost 3 bases and J lost 5; bases outside the gene matches: 4. CDR3 size: 15 residues. The V gene's germline CDR1 is LNHDA and CDR2 SQIVND (reference sequence). CDR3 loop: CASSMGQGWTGELFF. The CDR3 nucleotides read TGTGCCAGTAGTATGGGACAGGGATGGACCGGGGAGCTGTTTTTT.

This clone appeared a few times. The J gene is TRBJ1-1, the V gene TRBV28; 8 bases match TRBD1. V lost 11 bases and J lost 5; bases outside the gene matches: 7. The germline CDR1 and CDR2 sequences are MDHEN and SYDVKM. This CDR3 comprises 12 residues. CDR3 loop: CAHRTGRTEAFF. The CDR3 coding sequence is TGTGCCCATAGGACAGGGAGGACTGAAGCTTTCTTT.

V usage is TRBV4-3 and J usage is TRBJ2-2, with D perhaps matching TRBD2 (6 bases). The CDR3 runs to 17 residues. V dropped 1 base and J dropped 2 bases, with 14 bases sitting between them. From germline, CDR1 is LGHNA and CDR2 YSLEER. As DNA, the CDR3 is TGCGCCAGCAGCCAAGGCCGCCGGGACTTTAACACCGGGGAGCTGTTTTTT. It codes for CASSQGRRDFNTGELFF.

J is TRBJ1-1 and V is TRBV5-1, with 7 nucleotides matching TRBD1. CDR3 size: 14 residues. CDR1 and CDR2 (germline): SGHRS, YFSETQ. Unmatched junction bases numbered 9, after V lost 5 bases and J lost 5 bases. This chain's CDR3 is CASSTGEVLTEAFF. The CDR3 nucleotides read TGCGCCAGCAGTACAGGGGAAGTTTTGACTGAAGCTTTCTTT.

About this clone itself: The same CDR3 is also encoded by other DNA sequences in this sample. The rearrangement joins TRBV9 to TRBJ2-3; possible D gene TRBD1, 5 bases. Germline assignment: CDR1 SGDLS and CDR2 YYNGEE. V was cut by 0 bases and J by 1 base, with 9 bases left in between. The CDR3 covers 15 residues. The CDR3 protein is CASSVEQGRTDTQYF. The DNA of the CDR3 is TGTGCCAGCAGCGTAGAGCAGGGCCGCACAGATACGCAGTATTTT.

This clone turned up a few times. This rearrangement joins TRBV2 to TRBJ2-3; tentatively, D is TRBD2 (5 bases). The CDR3 loop spans 13 amino acids. With 8 bases removed from V and 6 bases from J, the gap between germline ends came to 15 bases. Germline V gives CDR1 SNHLY, CDR2 FYNNEI. CDR3 sequence: CASGLETSDTQYF. The CDR3 DNA reads as TGTGCCAGCGGACTCGAGACTTCGGATACGCAGTATTTT.

The genes are TRBV5-1 and TRBJ2-5; the match to TRBD1 covers 8 bases. Germline loops: CDR1 SGHRS, CDR2 YFSETQ. This CDR3 region has 15 residues. J gave up 1 base and V 2 bases, and 4 bases lay outside the gene matches. The CDR3 DNA follows: TGCGCCAGCAGCTTCGGACAGGGACCCCAAGAGACCCAGTACTTC. Protein sequence: CASSFGQGPQETQYF.

The chain carries TRBV18 and TRBJ1-1, with TRBD1 identical over 8 bases. Trimming at V came to 2 bases and at J to 0 bases, leaving 5 bases not matched to a gene. Germline CDR1 KGHSH, CDR2 LQKENI. The CDR3 extends over 16 amino acids. The CDR3 DNA follows: TGTGCCAGCTCACCAAACGGACAGGGATTGAACACTGAAGCTTTCTTT. Translating it yields CASSPNGQGLNTEAFF.

This clone came up a few times. V and J are TRBV5-4 and TRBJ2-5; D unclear. The V end lost 0 bases, the J end lost 4 bases, and 7 bases lay between the germline ends. The CDR3 consists of 13 residues. Germline assignment: CDR1 SGHNT and CDR2 YYREEE (reference sequence). The CDR3 spells CASSLAVRETQYF. As DNA, the CDR3 is TGTGCCAGCAGCTTGGCCGTGCGAGAGACCCAGTACTTC.

The CDR3 protein is CASGSNVDSPLHF. The CDR3 nucleotides are TGTGCTAGTGGATCTAATGTAGATTCACCCCTCCACTTT. The rearrangement uses TRBV12-5 and TRBJ1-6; D is unresolved. The CDR3 runs 13 residues. Germline CDR1 is LGHNT and CDR2 is FRNRAP. With 6 bases removed from V and 8 bases from J, the gap between germline ends came to 11 bases.

The chain carries TRBV6-6 and TRBJ2-1; 8 bases agree with TRBD1. Losses at the gene ends were 6 bases for V and 12 bases for J; bases not matched to a gene: 10. Germline CDR1 and CDR2: MNHNY and SVGAGI (reference sequence). CDR3 length: 13 amino acids. CDR3: CASRTDRGSGQFF. In nucleotides, the CDR3 is TGTGCCAGCAGAACAGACAGGGGTAGCGGGCAGTTCTTC.

This clone has a handful of counts. The rearrangement uses TRBV11-2 and TRBJ1-5; TRBD1 is a possible D gene (5 bases). The germline CDR1 and CDR2 sequences are SGHAT and FQNNGV. With 5 bases removed from V and 7 bases from J, the gap between germline ends came to 12 bases. This CDR3 has 13 amino acids. CDR3 in amino acids: CASSIQGGQPQHF. CDR3 bases: TGTGCCAGCAGCATCCAGGGCGGACAGCCCCAGCATTTT.

This clone was seen more than once but under ten times. The genes are TRBV4-2 and TRBJ2-3, with 8 positions matching TRBD2. The V gene end was trimmed by 3 bases and the J gene end by 0 bases; junction bases not matched to a gene: 8. The CDR3 loop spans 17 amino acids. The germline V gene encodes CDR1 LGHNA and CDR2 YNFKEQ. The CDR3 DNA is TGTGCCAGCAGCCACAGAGCGGGGGCTTCTAGCACAGATACGCAGTATTTT. Translation gives CASSHRAGASSTDTQYF.

This clone occurred a few times. The V call is TRBV6-6, the J call TRBJ1-5; D might be TRBD1 (6 bases). This CDR3 contains 16 residues. The germline V and J ends were trimmed by 7 bases and 5 bases, with 21 bases remaining between them. In germline, CDR1 is MNHNY, CDR2 SVGAGI (reference sequence). The CDR3 nucleotides read TGTGCCAGCACTCCTAGGGGGGGCGCTGGCCATCAGCCCCAGCATTTT. It yields the protein CASTPRGGAGHQPQHF.

The rearrangement links TRBV27 to TRBJ2-4, with a possible D match to TRBD2 (6 bases). The germline V gene has CDR1 MNHEY and CDR2 SMNVEV (reference sequence). V lost 8 bases and J lost 3, with 17 bases in between. The length of the CDR3 is 15 residues. Here the CDR3 DNA reads TGTGCCAGCCTGCCCTCGGGAGCAGACAAAAACATTCAGTACTTC. This translates into CASLPSGADKNIQYF.

V and J are TRBV20-1 and TRBJ2-3; the D gene is possibly TRBD1 (5 bases). The CDR3 consists of 11 residues. The germline gives CDR1 DFQATT, CDR2 SNEGSKA (reference sequence). V shed 8 bases and J shed 8 bases, with 14 bases lying between them. CDR3: CSPFQGGTQYF. The CDR3 nucleotides read TGCAGTCCTTTCCAGGGCGGTACGCAGTATTTT.

The chain couples TRBV7-9 to TRBJ1-2, with D possibly being TRBD1 (5 bases). Germline CDR1 is SEHNR and CDR2 is FQNEAQ (reference sequence). V was pared by 8 bases and J by 7 bases, with 20 bases between. The CDR3 contains 14 residues. The CDR3 sequence is CASHSEGEFGGYTF. DNA of the CDR3: TGTGCCAGCCACTCAGAAGGGGAATTCGGTGGCTACACCTTC.

This clone was picked up many times. The genes are TRBV4-3 and TRBJ2-4, with TRBD1 matching 7 bases. Trimming took 2 bases from V and 6 from J; bases not matched to a gene: 7. Germline CDR1 LGHNA, CDR2 YSLEER. CDR3 length equals 15 residues. The CDR3 loop reads CASSQTRGWGNIQYF. The CDR3 region has the DNA TGCGCCAGCAGCCAAACCAGGGGGTGGGGAAACATTCAGTACTTC.

In the case of this clone: The same CDR3 can be traced to other DNA sequences in this sample. J is TRBJ2-5 and V is TRBV9, with 8 bases identical to TRBD2. The CDR3 runs 14 residues. Per germline, CDR1 SGDLS and CDR2 YYNGEE. V dropped 0 bases and J dropped 5; count of bases not matched to a gene: 3. The CDR3 spells CASSVGSGGETQYF. The CDR3 nucleotides are TGTGCCAGCAGCGTAGGATCGGGGGGGGAGACCCAGTACTTC.

This clone was recorded a few times. The genes are TRBV7-3 and TRBJ2-7, with 8 bases aligning to TRBD1. The germline CDR1 and CDR2 sequences are SGHTA and FQGTGA. After removal of 2 bases from V and 7 bases from J, the junction contained 10 bases not matched to a gene. The CDR3 is 15 residues long. The CDR3 sequence: CASSLGGQGTGEQYF. Here the CDR3 DNA reads TGTGCCAGCAGCTTAGGAGGACAGGGAACGGGGGAGCAGTACTTC.

This clone showed up just a few times. The rearrangement joins TRBV28 to TRBJ1-2; no clear D. This CDR3 has 15 residues. Per the germline V gene, CDR1 is MDHEN and CDR2 is SYDVKM. Trimming removed 5 bases at V and 5 bases at J, with 18 bases between. The CDR3 coding sequence is TGTGCCAGCAGTGTCCAGGCAGATTCGGAATATGGCTACACCTTC. Encoded protein: CASSVQADSEYGYTF.

In this sample, this clone turned up a few times. The rearrangement joins TRBV19 to TRBJ2-1; a possible D gene is TRBD2 (7 bases). In germline, CDR1 is LNHDA, CDR2 SQIVND (reference sequence). V dropped 5 bases and J dropped 8 bases, with 22 bases sitting between them. The CDR3 sequence is 16 residues long. CDR3 in amino acids: CASSPGGGGQEDEQFF. CDR3 nucleotide sequence: TGTGCCAGTAGTCCCGGGGGCGGGGGCCAAGAGGATGAGCAGTTCTTC.